The 31 T cell receptor beta chains below all came from one sample that was sequenced in a study of T cell responses to AZD1222 COVID-19 vaccine. Generated by immunoSEQ multiplex PCR, the TCRdb table keeps only in-frame clones and is missing some. This table has 80,000 to 90,000 clones, around 90% appearing once. The source material was peripheral blood, sampled on day 0 of AZD1222 vaccination. The receptors stem from an adult in good health.

The CDR3 region has the DNA TGTGCCAGCAGCCCCCGGTTGACGGGACGCACAGATACGCAGTATTTT. This translates into CASSPRLTGRTDTQYF. The rearrangement joins TRBV7-2 to TRBJ2-3; the D call may be TRBD1 or TRBD2 (5 bases each). Germline CDR1 SGHTA, CDR2 FQGNSA. The V end was cut by 5 bases, the J end by 1 base, with 16 bases between. This CDR3 spans 16 amino acids.

The chain's CDR3 is CASSLAGGSYEQYF. The CDR3, as DNA: TGTGCCAGCAGCTTAGCGGGGGGATCCTACGAGCAGTACTTC. The chain employs TRBV28 and TRBJ2-7; 10 bases line up with TRBD2. The V gene's germline CDR1 is MDHEN and CDR2 SYDVKM. The CDR3 length is 14 residues. Trimming cost V 6 bases and J 1 base; bases outside gene matches: 3.

The V and J genes are TRBV6-2 or TRBV6-3 and TRBJ2-2, with TRBD2 identical over 13 bases. Germline CDR1 and CDR2: MNHEY and SVGEGT. With V trimmed by 4 bases and J by 0 bases, 5 bases remained unmatched. This CDR3 comprises 18 residues. The CDR3 DNA is TGTGCCAGCAGTTCCGGACTAGCGGGGGCCGCGAACACCGGGGAGCTGTTTTTT. Translating it yields CASSSGLAGAANTGELFF.

The chain carries TRBV5-1 and TRBJ1-3; TRBD1 agrees at 9 bases. Germline-derived CDR1 and CDR2 are SGHRS and YFSETQ. V shed 4 bases and J 4 bases; nucleotides not matched to a gene: 3. The length of the CDR3 is 14 residues. CDR3 DNA: TGCGCCAGCAGCGTGACAGGGGGAGGAAACACCATATATTTT. Its translation: CASSVTGGGNTIYF.

The chain combines TRBV9 with TRBJ1-2; D might be TRBD1 (6 bases). Looked up from germline, CDR1 is SGDLS and CDR2 is YYNGEE. Trimming left V 0 bases short and J 1 base short, with 10 bases between. The CDR3 loop spans 15 amino acids. CDR3 nucleotides: TGTGCCAGCAGCGTAGGAGGAGGGGGTAACTATGGCTACACCTTC. Its translation: CASSVGGGGNYGYTF.

The chain couples TRBV5-1 to TRBJ1-1, with 8 bases fitting TRBD1. The CDR3 is made up of 14 amino acids. V trimming: 2 bases; J trimming: 10 bases; junction bases outside the gene matches: 10. Germline lookup yields CDR1 SGHRS and CDR2 YFSETQ. CDR3 sequence reads: CASSFGQGALSAFF. CDR3 coding DNA: TGCGCCAGCAGCTTTGGGCAGGGGGCTCTATCAGCTTTCTTT.

This clone showed up just a few times. The chain carries TRBV6-2 or TRBV6-3 and TRBJ2-7; a weak D match, TRBD1 (5 bases). CDR3 length equals 13 residues. V was pared by 5 bases and J by 3 bases, with 11 bases between. The germline gives CDR1 MNHEY, CDR2 SVGEGT. The CDR3 region has the DNA TGTGCCAGCAGTAGGGGCGGCAACTACGAGCAGTACTTC. It specifies CASSRGGNYEQYF.

This CDR3 is CSGRTPSYEQYF. CDR3 sequence (DNA): TGCAGCGGAAGGACTCCGTCCTACGAGCAGTACTTC. J is TRBJ2-7 and V is TRBV29-1, with D possibly being TRBD2 (5 bases). Germline V gene data show CDR1 as SQVTM and CDR2 as ANQGSEA. V shed 7 bases and J shed 1 base, with 11 bases lying between them. The CDR3 contains 12 residues.

The V and J genes are TRBV18 and TRBJ1-1; no clear D gene. From germline, CDR1 is KGHSH and CDR2 LQKENI. Trimming stripped 6 bases from V and 0 bases from J, with 14 bases between. The CDR3 spans 15 residues. The CDR3 DNA follows: TGTGCCAGCTCGCCTGATAGGGCTTTGAACACTGAAGCTTTCTTT. This gives the protein CASSPDRALNTEAFF.

CDR3 DNA: TGTGCCTGGGGACCGGGACAGGGGCTACACGAGCAGTACTTC. Translating gives CAWGPGQGLHEQYF. The chain employs TRBV30 and TRBJ2-7; 10 bases line up with TRBD1. V trimming: 5 bases; J trimming: 5 bases; junction bases outside the gene matches: 9. This CDR3 is 14 amino acids long. The germline CDR1 and CDR2 sequences are GTSNPN and SVGIG (reference sequence).

The rearrangement joins TRBV7-6 to TRBJ2-7; possibly TRBD2 for D (5 bases). Trimming stripped 5 bases from V and 2 bases from J, with 10 bases between. Per the germline V gene, CDR1 is SGHVS and CDR2 is FNYEAQ. The length of the CDR3 is 13 residues. The CDR3 DNA reads TGTGCCAGCAGCCGGAGCGGAACCTACGAGCAGTACTTC. It translates to CASSRSGTYEQYF.

This clone came up a few times. The chain employs TRBV30 and TRBJ2-1; either TRBD1 or TRBD2 may fit D (5 bases each). Germline lookup yields CDR1 GTSNPN and CDR2 SVGIG (reference sequence). The ends were cut back, 0 bases at V and 14 bases at J, with 14 bases in the middle. This CDR3 region has 12 residues. The CDR3 region has the DNA TGTGCCTGGAGTGTGGAAGGGACGACGGAGTTCTTC. This gives the protein CAWSVEGTTEFF. Together with reference TRBV30 and TRBJ2-1, the CDR3 gives the full variable domain: SQTIHQWPATLVQPVGSPLSLECTVEGTSNPNLYWYRQAAGRGLQLLFYSVGIGQISSEVPQNLSASRPQDRQFILSSKKLLLSDSGFYLCAWSVEGTTEFFGPGTRLTVL.

The chain carries TRBV5-1 and TRBJ2-7; TRBD1 matches 8 bases. Trimming took 5 bases from V and 5 from J; bases not matched to a gene: 9. The CDR3 sequence is 14 residues long. The germline V gene has CDR1 SGHRS and CDR2 YFSETQ. CDR3 coding DNA: TGCGCCAGCAGATCCCAGGGGGCCTCGGACGAGCAGTACTTC. Translating gives CASRSQGASDEQYF.

The chain is built from TRBV12-3 or TRBV12-4 and TRBJ2-5; no definite D call. The V and J ends lost 4 bases and 1 base respectively, with 1 base between them. This CDR3 is 11 amino acids long. The CDR3 DNA is TGTGCCAGCAGTTCCCAAGAGACCCAGTACTTC. Its translation is CASSSQETQYF.

The chain is built from TRBV14 and TRBJ1-2; D not certain. This CDR3 has 15 amino acids. Trimming shortened V by 0 bases and J by 8 bases, and 16 bases separated the two germline ends. Germline CDR1 SGHDN, CDR2 FVKESK. CDR3 amino acids: CASSQDSVGTGGYTF. The CDR3 DNA sequence: TGTGCCAGCAGCCAAGATTCGGTGGGAACGGGGGGCTACACCTTC.

The chain uses TRBV5-1 and TRBJ1-2; possible D gene TRBD1, 6 bases. Germline V gene data show CDR1 as SGHRS and CDR2 as YFSETQ. The germline V and J ends were trimmed by 0 bases and 0 bases, with 9 bases remaining between them. The CDR3 loop spans 15 amino acids. The CDR3 coding sequence is TGCGCCAGCAGCTTGGGGGACACGTCTAACTATGGCTACACCTTC. Amino acids: CASSLGDTSNYGYTF.

This rearrangement joins TRBV4-3 to TRBJ2-2, with 10 nucleotides matching TRBD2. Germline V gene data show CDR1 as LGHNA and CDR2 as YSLEER. With 1 base clipped from V and 5 bases from J, the junction kept 10 bases outside the gene matches. The CDR3 has 18 amino acids. CDR3 region: CASSQAPSGGALTGELFF. The CDR3 coding sequence is TGCGCCAGCAGCCAAGCGCCGAGCGGGGGGGCCTTGACCGGGGAGCTGTTTTTT.

The CDR3 sequence: CASSLEASGSYEQYF. CDR3 nucleotides: TGTGCCAGCAGCTTAGAGGCTAGCGGGAGCTACGAGCAGTACTTC. The chain carries TRBV7-8 and TRBJ2-7; TRBD2 matches 10 bases. Germline CDR1 is SGHVS and CDR2 is FQNEAQ. V trimming: 1 base; J trimming: 3 bases; junction bases outside the gene matches: 3. The CDR3 has 15 residues.

V and J are TRBV28 and TRBJ2-7; the D gene could be TRBD1 or TRBD2 (5 bases each). Germline V gene sequence: CDR1 MDHEN, CDR2 SYDVKM. This CDR3 is built from 15 residues. The V end lost 3 bases, the J end lost 2 bases, and 14 bases lay between the germline ends. The CDR3 reads CASSLWGSGAYEQYF. The CDR3 nucleotides are TGTGCCAGCAGTTTGTGGGGGAGTGGGGCCTACGAGCAGTACTTC. The variable domain in full, completed from reference TRBV28 and TRBJ2-7, reads DVKVTQSSRYLVKRTGEKVFLECVQDMDHENMFWYRQDPGLGLRLIYFSYDVKMKEKGDIPEGYSVSREKKERFSLILESASTNQTSMYLCASSLWGSGAYEQYFGPGTRLTVT.

V and J are TRBV9 and TRBJ2-2, with no clear D. The CDR3 length is 14 residues. Germline V gene data show CDR1 as SGDLS and CDR2 as YYNGEE. Trimming shortened V by 1 base and J by 0 bases, and 4 bases separated the two germline ends. In DNA, the CDR3 is TGTGCCAGCAGCGTATACGCGAACACCGGGGAGCTGTTTTTT. Translation gives CASSVYANTGELFF.

The rearrangement uses TRBV3-1 (or the pseudogene TRBV3-2) and TRBJ2-5; perhaps TRBD2 as D (6 bases). Trimming left V 4 bases short and J 1 base short, with 13 bases between. Germline values: CDR1 LGHDT, CDR2 YNNKEL (reference sequence). The CDR3 contains 15 residues. The CDR3 DNA reads TGTGCCAGCAGCCCAACCCTGGGGGGCCAAGAGACCCAGTACTTC. It encodes CASSPTLGGQETQYF.

The chain employs TRBV10-3 and TRBJ2-1, with D maybe TRBD2 (6 bases). Germline CDR1 reads ENHRY; CDR2 reads SYGVKD. CDR3 length equals 14 residues. The V end was cut by 2 bases, the J end by 5 bases, with 10 bases between. The CDR3 sequence: CAISEAWTNNEQFF. The CDR3 nucleotides read TGTGCCATCAGTGAGGCATGGACTAACAATGAGCAGTTCTTC.

This clone is termed medium-sized (0.01 to 0.1%). Here the CDR3 reads CASSLPGLAGVGETQYF. In DNA, the CDR3 is TGCGCCAGCAGCTTGCCTGGGCTAGCGGGAGTCGGGGAGACCCAGTACTTC. The chain joins TRBV5-1 to TRBJ2-5; 10 bases are shared with TRBD2. The J segment lost 5 bases and the V segment lost 1 base, leaving 11 bases of the junction unmatched. The CDR3 has 17 amino acids. CDR1 SGHRS and CDR2 YFSETQ come from the germline V gene. Combining the CDR3 with reference TRBV5-1 and TRBJ2-5 gives the whole variable domain KAGVTQTPRYLIKTRGQQVTLSCSPISGHRSVSWYQQTPGQGLQFLFEYFSETQRNKGNFPGRFSGRQFSNSRSEMNVSTLELGDSALYLCASSLPGLAGVGETQYFGPGTRLLVL.

The CDR3 loop is CASSTPPTGTGNTIYF. The CDR3 DNA reads TGTGCCAGCAGCACACCACCGACAGGGACGGGAAACACCATATATTTT. The rearrangement links TRBV21-1 to TRBJ1-3; whether TRBD1, the table's D call, matches the DNA was not checked. TRBV21-1 is flagged as a pseudogene. CDR3 size: 16 residues.

A single count supports this clone. The V call is TRBV19, the J call TRBJ1-4; unclear D gene. V lost 5 bases, J lost 8 bases, and 9 bases lay in between. Germline CDR1 and CDR2: LNHDA and SQIVND (reference sequence). The CDR3 runs 12 residues. CDR3 bases: TGTGCCAGTAGTGGAGAACGAGAAAAACTGTTTTTT. Translation: CASSGEREKLFF.

The chain joins TRBV6-5 to TRBJ2-5; D unclear. The CDR3 extends over 15 amino acids. Germline CDR1 MNHEY, CDR2 SVGAGI. V was trimmed by 0 bases and J by 2 bases, leaving 10 bases between them. The CDR3 nucleotides read TGTGCCAGCAGTTACTCGAATGGCAGGCAAGAGACCCAGTACTTC. Protein sequence: CASSYSNGRQETQYF.

The V call is TRBV7-9, the J call TRBJ2-1; 10 bases fit TRBD2. The CDR3 runs 15 residues. Germline CDR1 SEHNR, CDR2 FQNEAQ (reference sequence). With 6 bases clipped from V and 3 bases from J, the junction kept 5 bases outside the gene matches. The DNA of the CDR3 is TGTGCCAGCAGTTCTAGCGGGAGCCTCTACAATGAGCAGTTCTTC. The encoded protein is CASSSSGSLYNEQFF.

This rearrangement joins TRBV7-8 to TRBJ1-3; weak D call: TRBD1 (5 bases). Per the germline V gene, CDR1 is SGHVS and CDR2 is FQNEAQ. Trimming removed 1 base from V and 7 bases from J, with 11 bases in between. This CDR3 spans 14 amino acids. The CDR3 protein is CASSLVREANTIYF. The CDR3 nucleotides are TGTGCCAGCAGCTTAGTCAGGGAAGCGAACACCATATATTTT. Variable domain in full (rest from reference TRBV7-8 and TRBJ1-3): GAGVSQSPRYKVAKRGQDVALRCDPISGHVSLFWYQQALGQGPEFLTYFQNEAQLDKSGLPSDRFFAERPEGSVSTLKIQRTQQEDSAVYLCASSLVREANTIYFGEGSWLTVV.

The rearrangement uses TRBV2 and TRBJ2-2, with D hard to call. Trimming took off 6 bases at V and 1 base at J, with 9 bases between the two ends. Germline loops: CDR1 SNHLY, CDR2 FYNNEI. This CDR3 contains 14 residues. CDR3 loop: CASRLNRNTGELFF. The CDR3 DNA sequence: TGTGCCAGCAGACTAAACAGGAACACCGGGGAGCTGTTTTTT.

The J gene is TRBJ1-1, the V gene TRBV18; TRBD1 is a possible D gene (6 bases). Trimming removed 2 bases from V and 3 bases from J, with 10 bases in between. Germline V gene data show CDR1 as KGHSH and CDR2 as LQKENI. The CDR3 sequence is 14 residues long. CDR3 loop: CASSPTRGDTEAFF. In nucleotides, the CDR3 is TGTGCCAGCTCACCAACCAGGGGTGACACTGAAGCTTTCTTT.

The chain has TRBV2 and TRBJ1-3; no firm D call. The CDR3 length is 16 residues. Germline CDR1 SNHLY, CDR2 FYNNEI. The germline V and J ends were trimmed by 1 base and 1 base, with 11 bases remaining between them. CDR3 region: CASSEEEGLSGNTIYF. The DNA for the CDR3 is TGTGCCAGCAGTGAAGAGGAGGGCTTGTCTGGAAACACCATATATTTT.